This is a list of T cell receptor beta chains from one sample in a study of T cell responses to AZD1222 COVID-19 vaccine. The data were produced by immunoSEQ multiplex PCR, yet TCRdb's version contains in-frame clones alone and is incomplete. The sample records roughly 120,000 clones, about 90% being singletons. Material: peripheral blood, obtained 28 days after the second AZD1222 dose. These receptors all come from an adult who received the AZD1222 COVID-19 vaccine. Both conserved end residues are trimmed from each CDR3. D genes are given only for firm matches. Clone size is given for some rows only: seen once, a few or many times, or a class if the clone is expanded.

CDR3 length: 11; D gene: -; V gene: TRBV19; clone size: -; J gene: TRBJ1-2; CDR3 protein: ASSLGTRYGYT
CDR3 length: 12; D gene: -; V gene: TRBV11-2; clone size: -; J gene: TRBJ1-2; CDR3 protein: ASSSIEGRYGYT
CDR3 length: 13; D gene: -; V gene: TRBV5-5; clone size: once; J gene: TRBJ1-3; CDR3 protein: ASSLTSTSGNTIY
CDR3 length: 13; D gene: TRBD1; V gene: TRBV5-1; clone size: few; J gene: TRBJ1-1; CDR3 protein: ASSPGGRGDTEAF
CDR3 length: 10; D gene: -; V gene: TRBV19; clone size: -; J gene: TRBJ2-7; CDR3 protein: ASSQGTYEQY
CDR3 length: 14; D gene: -; V gene: TRBV5-1; clone size: -; J gene: TRBJ1-4; CDR3 protein: ASSPGGLATNEKLF
CDR3 length: 12; D gene: -; V gene: TRBV14; clone size: -; J gene: TRBJ1-4; CDR3 protein: ASSHGSVNEKLF
CDR3 length: 18; D gene: -; V gene: TRBV27; clone size: once; J gene: TRBJ1-2; CDR3 protein: ASSFLFPGRGLSANYGYT
CDR3 length: 12; D gene: -; V gene: TRBV7-6; clone size: -; J gene: TRBJ1-5; CDR3 protein: ASSFSASNQPQH
CDR3 length: 14; D gene: -; V gene: TRBV27; clone size: -; J gene: TRBJ1-6; CDR3 protein: ASSFITSSYNSPLH
CDR3 length: 15; D gene: -; V gene: TRBV21-1; clone size: -; J gene: TRBJ1-5; CDR3 protein: ASSNLEGRPCNQPQH
CDR3 length: 14; D gene: -; V gene: TRBV5-4; clone size: -; J gene: TRBJ1-4; CDR3 protein: ASSLGSSTTNEKLF
CDR3 length: 14; D gene: -; V gene: TRBV19; clone size: -; J gene: TRBJ1-5; CDR3 protein: ASSDPHHSSNQPQH
CDR3 length: 13; D gene: TRBD1; V gene: TRBV19; clone size: -; J gene: TRBJ1-5; CDR3 protein: ASSIGTGGNQPQH
CDR3 length: 11; D gene: -; V gene: TRBV7-2; clone size: -; J gene: TRBJ1-4; CDR3 protein: ASSIGSNEKLF
CDR3 length: 13; D gene: TRBD1; V gene: TRBV18; clone size: -; J gene: TRBJ1-4; CDR3 protein: ASSPSGQPNEKLF
CDR3 length: 13; D gene: TRBD1; V gene: TRBV4-1; clone size: -; J gene: TRBJ1-2; CDR3 protein: ASSQDSDRAYGYT
CDR3 length: 15; D gene: TRBD1; V gene: TRBV28; clone size: -; J gene: TRBJ1-1; CDR3 protein: ASSLWSAGGMNTEAF
CDR3 length: 12; D gene: -; V gene: TRBV7-2; clone size: -; J gene: TRBJ1-1; CDR3 protein: ASSFPGPITEAF
CDR3 length: 15; D gene: -; V gene: TRBV4-1; clone size: -; J gene: TRBJ2-1; CDR3 protein: ASSQHDGAPRGGEQF
CDR3 length: 12; D gene: TRBD2; V gene: TRBV11-2; clone size: -; J gene: TRBJ2-7; CDR3 protein: ASSRRGTSREQY
CDR3 length: 13; D gene: -; V gene: TRBV18; clone size: -; J gene: TRBJ2-2; CDR3 protein: ASTPPGTNTGELF
CDR3 length: 14; D gene: -; V gene: TRBV25-1; clone size: -; J gene: TRBJ2-6; CDR3 protein: ASSEYLGSGANVLT
CDR3 length: 13; D gene: TRBD1; V gene: TRBV28; clone size: -; J gene: TRBJ1-6; CDR3 protein: ASSFPDRGLSPLH
CDR3 length: 13; D gene: TRBD1; V gene: TRBV5-6; clone size: -; J gene: TRBJ1-4; CDR3 protein: ASSLEGGGTEKLF
CDR3 length: 8; D gene: -; V gene: TRBV28; clone size: -; J gene: TRBJ1-2; CDR3 protein: ASRAYGYT
CDR3 length: 12; D gene: -; V gene: TRBV6-5; clone size: -; J gene: TRBJ2-2; CDR3 protein: ASSYSGRGGELF
CDR3 length: 14; D gene: TRBD2; V gene: TRBV4-1; clone size: -; J gene: TRBJ2-1; CDR3 protein: ASSNPGLAGGREQF
CDR3 length: 11; D gene: TRBD1; V gene: TRBV7-9; clone size: -; J gene: TRBJ2-5; CDR3 protein: ASRLTGQETQY
CDR3 length: 14; D gene: -; V gene: TRBV19; clone size: -; J gene: TRBJ2-2; CDR3 protein: ASSSPRPGNTGELF
CDR3 length: 15; D gene: TRBD2; V gene: TRBV5-1; clone size: -; J gene: TRBJ2-3; CDR3 protein: ASSPGLAGGPTDTQY
CDR3 length: 13; D gene: TRBD1; V gene: TRBV7-9; clone size: -; J gene: TRBJ1-4; CDR3 protein: ASSPTGGLREKLF
CDR3 length: 11; D gene: -; V gene: TRBV3-1/TRBV3-2; clone size: -; J gene: TRBJ2-1; CDR3 protein: ASSQELVNEQF
CDR3 length: 12; D gene: TRBD1; V gene: TRBV27; clone size: -; J gene: TRBJ1-6; CDR3 protein: ASSWGQHNSPLH
CDR3 length: 13; D gene: TRBD1; V gene: TRBV19; clone size: -; J gene: TRBJ2-7; CDR3 protein: ASRLQPGQLYEQY
CDR3 length: 12; D gene: -; V gene: TRBV18; clone size: -; J gene: TRBJ1-6; CDR3 protein: ASSPPGGVSPLH
CDR3 length: 15; D gene: TRBD2; V gene: TRBV3-1/TRBV3-2; clone size: -; J gene: TRBJ2-1; CDR3 protein: ASSLGLAGVPYNEQF
CDR3 length: 14; D gene: -; V gene: TRBV28; clone size: -; J gene: TRBJ1-1; CDR3 protein: ASSSSGAQSNTEAF
CDR3 length: 12; D gene: TRBD1; V gene: TRBV11-1; clone size: -; J gene: TRBJ1-6; CDR3 protein: ASSSGQTNSPLH
CDR3 length: 12; D gene: -; V gene: TRBV6-5; clone size: -; J gene: TRBJ1-3; CDR3 protein: ASSLAGPGNTIY
CDR3 length: 13; D gene: TRBD1; V gene: TRBV5-8; clone size: -; J gene: TRBJ2-7; CDR3 protein: ASSLGQGSIYEQY
CDR3 length: 11; D gene: TRBD1; V gene: TRBV19; clone size: -; J gene: TRBJ2-3; CDR3 protein: ASADRVTDTQY
CDR3 length: 14; D gene: TRBD1; V gene: TRBV23-1; clone size: few; J gene: TRBJ2-7; CDR3 protein: ASSQPLTGGDYEQY
CDR3 length: 13; D gene: -; V gene: TRBV11-2; clone size: -; J gene: TRBJ2-5; CDR3 protein: ASSQAGAPQETQY
CDR3 length: 13; D gene: TRBD1; V gene: TRBV7-6; clone size: -; J gene: TRBJ1-4; CDR3 protein: ASSLLTGMSEKLF
CDR3 length: 12; D gene: TRBD1; V gene: TRBV18; clone size: -; J gene: TRBJ1-2; CDR3 protein: ASSPPDRGSGYT
CDR3 length: 12; D gene: TRBD1; V gene: TRBV7-2; clone size: -; J gene: TRBJ1-2; CDR3 protein: ASSVDRVVGGYT
CDR3 length: 13; D gene: -; V gene: TRBV28; clone size: -; J gene: TRBJ1-5; CDR3 protein: ASSQRGGMDQPQH
CDR3 length: 12; D gene: -; V gene: TRBV2; clone size: -; J gene: TRBJ1-1; CDR3 protein: ASLPGTANTEAF
CDR3 length: 13; D gene: TRBD1; V gene: TRBV18; clone size: -; J gene: TRBJ2-2; CDR3 protein: ASSLGQANTGELF
CDR3 length: 12; D gene: -; V gene: TRBV5-1; clone size: -; J gene: TRBJ1-4; CDR3 protein: ASKMGLGPEKLF
CDR3 length: 14; D gene: TRBD1; V gene: TRBV7-2; clone size: -; J gene: TRBJ2-3; CDR3 protein: ASSLRGRASTDTQY
CDR3 length: 13; D gene: -; V gene: TRBV7-2; clone size: -; J gene: TRBJ2-2; CDR3 protein: ASSLATSSTGELF
CDR3 length: 12; D gene: -; V gene: TRBV28; clone size: -; J gene: TRBJ2-1; CDR3 protein: ASSLSRGNNEQF
CDR3 length: 14; D gene: TRBD1; V gene: TRBV15; clone size: -; J gene: TRBJ1-6; CDR3 protein: ATSKGLAGGRSPLH
CDR3 length: 11; D gene: TRBD1; V gene: TRBV6-5; clone size: -; J gene: TRBJ1-6; CDR3 protein: ASSGTVNSPLH
CDR3 length: 13; D gene: TRBD2; V gene: TRBV5-1; clone size: -; J gene: TRBJ2-3; CDR3 protein: ASSLIGLGQDTQY
CDR3 length: 12; D gene: -; V gene: TRBV19; clone size: -; J gene: TRBJ1-1; CDR3 protein: ASSRLTVNTEAF
CDR3 length: 12; D gene: TRBD1; V gene: TRBV20-1; clone size: once; J gene: TRBJ2-7; CDR3 protein: SASTGTGGFEQY
CDR3 length: 11; D gene: TRBD1; V gene: TRBV6-5; clone size: -; J gene: TRBJ1-1; CDR3 protein: ASSRDRYEEAF